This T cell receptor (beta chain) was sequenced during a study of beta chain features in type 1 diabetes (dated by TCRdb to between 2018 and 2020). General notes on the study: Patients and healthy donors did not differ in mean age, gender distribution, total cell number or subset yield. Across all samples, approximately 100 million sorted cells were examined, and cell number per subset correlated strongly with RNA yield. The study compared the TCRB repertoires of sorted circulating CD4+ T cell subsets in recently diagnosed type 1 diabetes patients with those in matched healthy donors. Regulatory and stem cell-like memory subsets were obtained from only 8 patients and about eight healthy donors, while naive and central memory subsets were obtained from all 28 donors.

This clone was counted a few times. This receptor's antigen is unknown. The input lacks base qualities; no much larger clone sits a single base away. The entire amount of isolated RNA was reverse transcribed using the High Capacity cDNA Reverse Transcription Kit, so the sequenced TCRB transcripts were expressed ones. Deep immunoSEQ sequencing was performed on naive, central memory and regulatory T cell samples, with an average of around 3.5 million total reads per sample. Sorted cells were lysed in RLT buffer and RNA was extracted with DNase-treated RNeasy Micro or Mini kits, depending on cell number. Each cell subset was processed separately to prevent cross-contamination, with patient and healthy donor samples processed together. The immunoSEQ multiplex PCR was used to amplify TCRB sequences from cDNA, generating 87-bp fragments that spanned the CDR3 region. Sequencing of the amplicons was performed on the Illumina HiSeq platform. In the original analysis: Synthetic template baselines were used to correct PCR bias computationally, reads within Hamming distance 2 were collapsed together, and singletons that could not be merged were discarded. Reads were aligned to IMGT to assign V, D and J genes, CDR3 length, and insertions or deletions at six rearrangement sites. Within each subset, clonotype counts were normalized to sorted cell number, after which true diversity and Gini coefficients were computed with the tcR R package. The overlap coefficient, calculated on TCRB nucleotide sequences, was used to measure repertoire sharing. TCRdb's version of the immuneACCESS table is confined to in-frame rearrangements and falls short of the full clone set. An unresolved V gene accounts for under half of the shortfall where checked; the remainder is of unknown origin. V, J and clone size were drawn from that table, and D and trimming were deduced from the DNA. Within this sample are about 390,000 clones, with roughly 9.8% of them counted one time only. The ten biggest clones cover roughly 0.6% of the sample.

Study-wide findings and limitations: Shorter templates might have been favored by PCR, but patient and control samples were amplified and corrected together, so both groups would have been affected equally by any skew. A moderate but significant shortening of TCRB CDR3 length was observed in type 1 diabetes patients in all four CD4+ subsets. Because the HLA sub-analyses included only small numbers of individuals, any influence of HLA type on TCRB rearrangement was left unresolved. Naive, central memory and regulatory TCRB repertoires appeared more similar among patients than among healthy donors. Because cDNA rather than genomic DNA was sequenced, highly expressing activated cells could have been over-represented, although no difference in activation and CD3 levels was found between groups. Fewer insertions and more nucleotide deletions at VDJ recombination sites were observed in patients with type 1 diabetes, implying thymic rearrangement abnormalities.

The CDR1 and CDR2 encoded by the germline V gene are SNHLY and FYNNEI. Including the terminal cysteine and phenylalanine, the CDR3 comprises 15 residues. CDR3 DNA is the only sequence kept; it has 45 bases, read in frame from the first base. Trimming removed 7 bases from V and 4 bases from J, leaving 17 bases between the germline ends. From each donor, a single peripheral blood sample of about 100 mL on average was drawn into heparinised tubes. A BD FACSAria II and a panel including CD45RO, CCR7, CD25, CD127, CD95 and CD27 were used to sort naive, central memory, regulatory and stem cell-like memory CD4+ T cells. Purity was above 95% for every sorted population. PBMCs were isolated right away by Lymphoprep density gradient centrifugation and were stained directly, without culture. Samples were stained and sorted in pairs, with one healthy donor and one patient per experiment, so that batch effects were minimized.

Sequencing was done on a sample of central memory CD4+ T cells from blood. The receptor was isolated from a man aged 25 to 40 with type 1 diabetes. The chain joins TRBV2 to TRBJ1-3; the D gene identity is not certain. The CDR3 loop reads CASTLNEGLGNTIYF. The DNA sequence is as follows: TGTGCCAGCACCCTGAATGAGGGCTTGGGAAACACCATATATTTT.